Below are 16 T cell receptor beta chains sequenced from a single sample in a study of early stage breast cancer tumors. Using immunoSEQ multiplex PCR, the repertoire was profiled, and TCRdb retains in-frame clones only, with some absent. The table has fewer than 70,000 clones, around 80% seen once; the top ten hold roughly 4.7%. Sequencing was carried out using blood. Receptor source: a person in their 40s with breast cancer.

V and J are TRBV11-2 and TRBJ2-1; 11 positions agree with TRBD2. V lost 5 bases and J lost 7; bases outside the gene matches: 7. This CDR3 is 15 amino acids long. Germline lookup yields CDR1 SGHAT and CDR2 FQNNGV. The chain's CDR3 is CASSHLAGGVNEQFF. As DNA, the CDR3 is TGTGCCAGCAGCCACCTAGCGGGAGGAGTAAATGAGCAGTTCTTC.

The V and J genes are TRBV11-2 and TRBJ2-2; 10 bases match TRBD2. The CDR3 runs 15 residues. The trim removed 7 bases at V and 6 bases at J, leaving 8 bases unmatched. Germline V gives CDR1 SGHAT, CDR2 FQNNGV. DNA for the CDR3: TGTGCCAGCACCCCCGGCAGCGGGAGGGCCGGGGAGCTGTTTTTT. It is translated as CASTPGSGRAGELFF.

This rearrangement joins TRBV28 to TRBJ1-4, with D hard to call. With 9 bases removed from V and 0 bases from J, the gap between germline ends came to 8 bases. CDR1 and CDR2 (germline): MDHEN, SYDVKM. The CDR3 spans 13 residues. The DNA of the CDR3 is TGTGCCAGTTCTTTTGCAACTAATGAAAAACTGTTTTTT. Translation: CASSFATNEKLFF.

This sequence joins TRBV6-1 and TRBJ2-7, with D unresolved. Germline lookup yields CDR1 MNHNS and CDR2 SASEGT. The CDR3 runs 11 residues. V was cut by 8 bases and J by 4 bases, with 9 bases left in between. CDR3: CASVEFYEQYF. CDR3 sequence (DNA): TGTGCCAGCGTGGAGTTTTACGAGCAGTACTTC.

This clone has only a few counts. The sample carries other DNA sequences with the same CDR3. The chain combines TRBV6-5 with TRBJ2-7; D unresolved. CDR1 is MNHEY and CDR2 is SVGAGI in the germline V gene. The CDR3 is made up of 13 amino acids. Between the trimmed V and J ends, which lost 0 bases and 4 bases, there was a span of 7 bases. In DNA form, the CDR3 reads TGTGCCAGCAGTTACTCGAAGGGATACGAGCAGTACTTC. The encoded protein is CASSYSKGYEQYF.

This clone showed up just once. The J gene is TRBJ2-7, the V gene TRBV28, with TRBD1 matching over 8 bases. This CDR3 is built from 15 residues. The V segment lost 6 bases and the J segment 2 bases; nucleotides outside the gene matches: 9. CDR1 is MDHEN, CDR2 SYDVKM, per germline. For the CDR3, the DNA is TGTGCCAGCAGCCTCCCTGGACAGGGTACCTACGAGCAGTACTTC. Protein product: CASSLPGQGTYEQYF. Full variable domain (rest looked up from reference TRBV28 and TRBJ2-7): DVKVTQSSRYLVKRTGEKVFLECVQDMDHENMFWYRQDPGLGLRLIYFSYDVKMKEKGDIPEGYSVSREKKERFSLILESASTNQTSMYLCASSLPGQGTYEQYFGPGTRLTVT.

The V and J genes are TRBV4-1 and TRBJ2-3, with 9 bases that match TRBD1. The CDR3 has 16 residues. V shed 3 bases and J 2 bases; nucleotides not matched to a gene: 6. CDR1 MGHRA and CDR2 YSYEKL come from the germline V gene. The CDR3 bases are TGCGCCAGCAGCCAGTTACAGGGGGCAAACACAGATACGCAGTATTTT. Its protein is CASSQLQGANTDTQYF.

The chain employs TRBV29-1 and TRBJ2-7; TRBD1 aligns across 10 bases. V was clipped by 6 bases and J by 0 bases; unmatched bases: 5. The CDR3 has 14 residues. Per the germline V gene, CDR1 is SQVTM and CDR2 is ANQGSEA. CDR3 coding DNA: TGCAGCGTGCGGGGACAGGGGAGCTCCTACGAGCAGTACTTC. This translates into CSVRGQGSSYEQYF.

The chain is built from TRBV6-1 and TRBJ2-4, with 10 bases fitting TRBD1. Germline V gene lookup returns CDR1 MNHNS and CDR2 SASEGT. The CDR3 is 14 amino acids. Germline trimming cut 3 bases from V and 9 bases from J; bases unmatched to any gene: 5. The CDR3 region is CASSEGTGDVIQYF. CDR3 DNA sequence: TGTGCCAGCAGTGAGGGGACAGGGGATGTCATTCAGTACTTC.

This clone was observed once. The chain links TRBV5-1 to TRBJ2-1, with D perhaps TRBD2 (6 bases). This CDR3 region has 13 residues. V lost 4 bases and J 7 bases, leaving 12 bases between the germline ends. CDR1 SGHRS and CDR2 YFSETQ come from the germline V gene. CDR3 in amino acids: CASSPGTGNEQFF. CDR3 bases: TGCGCCAGCAGCCCCGGGACTGGAAATGAGCAGTTCTTC.

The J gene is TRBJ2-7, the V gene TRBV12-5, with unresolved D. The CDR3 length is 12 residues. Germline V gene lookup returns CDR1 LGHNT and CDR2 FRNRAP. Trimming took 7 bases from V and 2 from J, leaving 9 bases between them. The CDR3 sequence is CASARTPYEQYF. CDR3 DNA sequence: TGTGCTAGTGCCCGTACCCCCTACGAGCAGTACTTC. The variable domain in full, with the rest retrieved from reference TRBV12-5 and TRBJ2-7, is DARVTQTPRHKVTEMGQEVTMRCQPILGHNTVFWYRQTMMQGLELLAYFRNRAPLDDSGMPKDRFSAEMPDATLATLKIQPSEPRDSAVYFCASARTPYEQYFGPGTRLTVT.

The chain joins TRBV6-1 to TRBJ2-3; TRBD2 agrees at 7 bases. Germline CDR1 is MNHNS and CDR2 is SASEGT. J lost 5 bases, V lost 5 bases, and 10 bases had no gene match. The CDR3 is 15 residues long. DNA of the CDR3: TGTGCCAGCAGTAAGGGTGCGGGAGAAGAAGATACGCAGTATTTT. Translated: CASSKGAGEEDTQYF.

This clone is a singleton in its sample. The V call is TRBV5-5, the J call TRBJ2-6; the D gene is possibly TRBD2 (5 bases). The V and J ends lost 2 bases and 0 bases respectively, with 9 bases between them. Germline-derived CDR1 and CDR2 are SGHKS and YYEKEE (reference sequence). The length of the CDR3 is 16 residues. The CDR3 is CASSFSRDSGANVLTF. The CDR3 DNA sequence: TGTGCCAGCAGCTTTTCCCGGGACTCTGGGGCCAACGTCCTGACTTTC.

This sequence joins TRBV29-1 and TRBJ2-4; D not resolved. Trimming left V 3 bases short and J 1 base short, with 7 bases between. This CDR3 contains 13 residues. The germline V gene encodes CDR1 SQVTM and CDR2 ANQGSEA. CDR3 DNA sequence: TGCAGCGTTGATTCCGGGGCCAAAAACATTCAGTACTTC. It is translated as CSVDSGAKNIQYF.

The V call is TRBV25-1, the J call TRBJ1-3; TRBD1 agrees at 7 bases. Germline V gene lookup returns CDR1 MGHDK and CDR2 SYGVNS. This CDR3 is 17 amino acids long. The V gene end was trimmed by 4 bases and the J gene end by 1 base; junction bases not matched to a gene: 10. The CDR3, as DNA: TGTGCCAGCAGTGCCCGGGACAGAAAAGGGTCTGGAAACACCATATATTTT. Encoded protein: CASSARDRKGSGNTIYF.

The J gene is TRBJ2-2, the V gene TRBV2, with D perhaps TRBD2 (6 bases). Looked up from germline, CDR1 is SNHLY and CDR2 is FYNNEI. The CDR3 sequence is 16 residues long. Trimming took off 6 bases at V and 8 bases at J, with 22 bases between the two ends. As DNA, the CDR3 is TGTGCCAGCAGCGAAAGTGGGATTTTGGGAGGTGGGGAGCTGTTTTTT. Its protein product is CASSESGILGGGELFF.